This is a list of T cell receptor beta chains from one sample in a study of blood T cell repertoires in COVID-19. The data were produced by immunoSEQ multiplex PCR, yet TCRdb's version contains in-frame clones alone and is incomplete. Here the sample spans more than 60,000 clones, about 90% being singletons. The sequenced sample was peripheral blood. The receptors were gathered from a woman in her sixties with COVID-19, enrolled during active disease. Both conserved end residues are part of each CDR3. A D gene is named only where the DNA matches it firmly. Size values are once, few and many counts, or a class for expanded clones, and some rows have none.

abundance,v_gene,j_gene,d_gene,CDR3nt,CDR3aa
once,TRBV2,TRBJ2-7,TRBD1,TGTGCCAGCTCGGCTGGACAGGGTAGCCACGAGCAGTACTTC,CASSAGQGSHEQYF
NA,TRBV7-9,TRBJ2-5,NA,TGTGCCAGCAGCTTAGGAGGTAGCGGCCTTGGGGAGACCCAGTACTTC,CASSLGGSGLGETQYF
NA,TRBV4-3,TRBJ2-6,TRBD2,TGCGCCAGCAGCCCCTCCCTACTAGCGGGAGTCTCTGGGGCCAACGTCCTGACTTTC,CASSPSLLAGVSGANVLTF
NA,TRBV19,TRBJ2-1,TRBD1,TGTGCCAGTAGTTCGGGACAGTACAATGAGCAGTTCTTC,CASSSGQYNEQFF
once,TRBV6-5,TRBJ2-7,TRBD2,TGTGCCAGCACCCAAGCGGTGGGGGGGGGAAGTGAGCAGTACTTC,CASTQAVGGGSEQYF
NA,TRBV19,TRBJ1-5,NA,TGTGCCAGTAGAACTCGACTGGGCAATCAGCCCCAGCATTTT,CASRTRLGNQPQHF
NA,TRBV7-2,TRBJ1-2,NA,TGTGCCAGCAGCCTTGATCGGCCCGGGGGCTACACCTTC,CASSLDRPGGYTF
NA,TRBV28,TRBJ2-5,NA,TGTGCCACTCAAGGGGGAGGGGGTCAAGAGACCCAGTACTTC,CATQGGGGQETQYF
NA,TRBV19,TRBJ1-2,NA,TGTGCCAGTAGTATAGACCCCGGACGCGGGGTGGGTTACACCTTC,CASSIDPGRGVGYTF
NA,TRBV6-5,TRBJ1-6,TRBD1,TGTGCCAGCAGTTACTCGAAACAGGGGGGTTCACCCCTCCACTTT,CASSYSKQGGSPLHF
NA,TRBV5-4,TRBJ2-5,NA,TGTGCCGGATCCACGGGGGGCCGAGAGACCCAGTACTTC,CAGSTGGRETQYF
few,TRBV4-1,TRBJ1-1,NA,TGCGCCAGCAGCCAAGATGCAGGGAACACTGAAGCTTTCTTT,CASSQDAGNTEAFF
NA,TRBV11-1,TRBJ1-3,NA,TGTGCCAGCAGCGCCGGGTGGAGCTCTGGAAACACCATATATTTT,CASSAGWSSGNTIYF
once,TRBV29-1,TRBJ1-2,NA,TGCAGCGTTGACCGGGGTAGCATAGATGGCTACACCTTC,CSVDRGSIDGYTF
NA,TRBV6-4,TRBJ1-5,NA,TGTGCCACCCCCCCCCTCTATAGCAATCAGCCCCAGCATTTT,CATPPLYSNQPQHF
NA,TRBV6-2/TRBV6-3,TRBJ2-7,NA,TGTGCCAGCAGTTACAGGACAAGGAACTACGAGCAGTACTTC,CASSYRTRNYEQYF
NA,TRBV6-5,TRBJ2-3,TRBD2,TGTGCCAGCAGTCTAGCGGAGCGCACAGATACGCAGTATTTT,CASSLAERTDTQYF
few,TRBV18,TRBJ1-1,TRBD1,TGTGCCAGCTCACGAAACACAGGGGTTGGGGCTGAAGCTTTCTTT,CASSRNTGVGAEAFF
NA,TRBV13,TRBJ2-5,NA,TGTGCCAGCAGCTTAGGCCTCCAAGAGACCCAGTACTTC,CASSLGLQETQYF
NA,TRBV7-2,TRBJ2-7,TRBD2,TGTGCCAGCAGCTTAGTAGGGACTAGCGGGAGAGGTAGCTACGAGCAGTACTTC,CASSLVGTSGRGSYEQYF
NA,TRBV6-1,TRBJ1-4,TRBD1,TGTGCCAGCAGTGAGGGGACAGCTAATGAAAAACTGTTTTTT,CASSEGTANEKLFF